Presented here are 21 T cell receptor beta chains from one specimen sequenced in a study of T cell changes during pregnancy in multiple sclerosis. Profiled with immunoSEQ multiplex PCR; TCRdb holds only in-frame clones, not every one. The sample records around 42,000 clones, around 93% being singletons. The sequencing used CD4+ T cells from peripheral blood mononuclear cells, collected before pregnancy. Receptors originate from a female donor with multiple sclerosis, enrolled in a pregnancy study.

V usage is TRBV7-4 and J usage is TRBJ2-3; no definite D call. The CDR3 has 14 residues. From germline, CDR1 is SGHVT and CDR2 SQSDAQ. The V end was cut by 6 bases, the J end by 0 bases, with 10 bases between. The CDR3 sequence: CASSTAKSTDTQYF. Written as DNA, the CDR3 is TGTGCCAGCAGTACAGCAAAAAGCACAGATACGCAGTATTTT.

V and J are TRBV7-3 and TRBJ1-2; D is unresolved. Germline V CDR1 and CDR2: SGHTA, FQGTGA. This CDR3 spans 15 amino acids. V was pared by 4 bases and J by 4 bases, with 16 bases between. The chain's CDR3 is CASSSDSGRPYGYTF. DNA for the CDR3: TGTGCCAGCAGCTCCGATTCAGGTCGACCCTATGGCTACACCTTC.

The rearrangement joins TRBV6-5 to TRBJ2-7; D possibly corresponds to TRBD1 (5 bases). V was pared by 8 bases and J by 1 base, with 9 bases between. Germline V gene data show CDR1 as MNHEY and CDR2 as SVGAGI. The CDR3 spans 12 residues. This chain's CDR3 is CASVDTSYEQYF. CDR3 nucleotides: TGTGCCAGCGTGGACACGTCCTACGAGCAGTACTTC.

The V call is TRBV19, the J call TRBJ2-5; 11 bases line up with TRBD2. The CDR3 consists of 17 residues. Trimming took 4 bases from V and 4 from J; bases not matched to a gene: 11. The V gene's germline CDR1 is LNHDA and CDR2 SQIVND (reference sequence). CDR3 loop: CASSKTSGGPLRETQYF. Here the CDR3 DNA reads TGTGCCAGTAGTAAAACTAGCGGGGGCCCTCTAAGAGAGACCCAGTACTTC.

The V gene is TRBV11-2, the J gene TRBJ1-2; no definite D call. Trimming left V 1 base short and J 2 bases short, with 5 bases between. The germline gives CDR1 SGHAT, CDR2 FQNNGV. The CDR3 is made up of 13 amino acids. The CDR3 DNA is TGTGCCAGCAGCTTAGGCAGGAACTATGGCTACACCTTC. This sequence encodes CASSLGRNYGYTF.

The V call is TRBV7-9, the J call TRBJ1-4; no definite D call. This CDR3 comprises 15 residues. Germline CDR1 and CDR2: SEHNR and FQNEAQ (reference sequence). With 5 bases removed from V and 4 bases from J, the gap between germline ends came to 14 bases. The CDR3 DNA is TGTGCCAGCAGCGGGAGTCAAGGTCTTAATGAAAAACTGTTTTTT. It yields the protein CASSGSQGLNEKLFF.

The chain employs TRBV6-5 and TRBJ1-4; 7 bases are shared with TRBD1. CDR1 and CDR2 (germline): MNHEY, SVGAGI. Germline trimming cut 6 bases from V and 7 bases from J; bases unmatched to any gene: 8. The CDR3 extends over 14 amino acids. The CDR3 nucleotides are TGTGCCAGCAGCCGGGACAGTTTTAGTGAAAAACTGTTTTTT. Residues: CASSRDSFSEKLFF.

The genes are TRBV27 and TRBJ2-7, with 9 positions matching TRBD1. The CDR3 has 14 amino acids. With 4 bases clipped from V and 3 bases from J, the junction kept 4 bases outside the gene matches. CDR1 and CDR2 from the germline V gene are MNHEY and SMNVEV (reference sequence). The CDR3 spells CASSSPTGGYEQYF. In DNA, the CDR3 is TGTGCCAGCAGTTCCCCGACAGGGGGCTACGAGCAGTACTTC.

This clone showed up just once. The CDR3 here is CASRFPGTGDYGYTF. In DNA, the CDR3 is TGTGCCAGCCGTTTTCCCGGGACAGGTGACTATGGCTACACCTTC. The genes are TRBV5-8 and TRBJ1-2; 8 bases match TRBD1. CDR1 SGHTS and CDR2 YDEGEE come from the germline V gene. V was clipped by 7 bases and J by 3 bases; unmatched bases: 11. The CDR3 totals 15 residues.

The chain has TRBV7-3 and TRBJ2-1; 9 bases match TRBD1. CDR3 size: 17 residues. CDR1 is SGHTA and CDR2 is FQGTGA in the germline V gene. J gave up 6 bases and V 5 bases, and 14 bases lay outside the gene matches. The CDR3 sequence: CASSPTVRQGGPNEQFF. For the CDR3, the DNA is TGTGCCAGCAGCCCGACCGTTCGACAGGGGGGCCCCAATGAGCAGTTCTTC.

The rearrangement joins TRBV7-2 to TRBJ2-7; TRBD1 aligns across 10 bases. The CDR3 extends over 15 amino acids. V lost 1 base and J lost 3; bases outside the gene matches: 3. Germline V gives CDR1 SGHTA, CDR2 FQGNSA. The DNA for the CDR3 is TGTGCCAGCAGCTTAGTGGGGACAGGGGTCTACGAGCAGTACTTC. It codes for CASSLVGTGVYEQYF.

The genes are TRBV19 and TRBJ2-4; D is perhaps TRBD1 (5 bases). The V end was cut by 7 bases, the J end by 0 bases, with 13 bases between. Looked up from germline, CDR1 is LNHDA and CDR2 is SQIVND (reference sequence). CDR3 length: 15 amino acids. CDR3 nucleotide sequence: TGTGCCAGTACTCACAGGTCCCTAGCCAAAAACATTCAGTACTTC. Its translation: CASTHRSLAKNIQYF.

V is TRBV15 and J is TRBJ1-2; a weak D match, TRBD1 (6 bases). In germline, CDR1 is LNHNV, CDR2 YYDKDF (reference sequence). V gave up 3 bases and J gave up 1 base, with 15 bases separating them. This CDR3 has 16 amino acids. This CDR3 is CATSREDSLNNYGYTF. As DNA, the CDR3 is TGTGCCACCAGCAGGGAGGACAGTTTGAATAACTATGGCTACACCTTC. The whole variable domain, filled in from reference TRBV15 and TRBJ1-2, reads DAMVIQNPRYQVTQFGKPVTLSCSQTLNHNVMYWYQQKSSQAPKLLFHYYDKDFNNEADTPDNFQSRRPNTSFCFLDIRSPGLGDTAMYLCATSREDSLNNYGYTFGSGTRLTVV.

The chain uses TRBV11-2 and TRBJ1-5; possibly TRBD1 for D (5 bases). The CDR3 contains 13 residues. Trimming took off 3 bases at V and 3 bases at J, with 6 bases between the two ends. Germline V lookup: CDR1 SGHAT, CDR2 FQNNGV. This CDR3 is CASSLTDNQPQHF. The CDR3 DNA is TGTGCCAGCAGCTTGACAGACAATCAGCCCCAGCATTTT. The entire variable domain, with the rest obtained from reference TRBV11-2 and TRBJ1-5, is as follows: EAGVAQSPRYKIIEKRQSVAFWCNPISGHATLYWYQQILGQGPKLLIQFQNNGVVDDSQLPKDRFSAERLKGVDSTLKIQPAKLEDSAVYLCASSLTDNQPQHFGDGTRLSIL.

This chain links TRBV9 with TRBJ2-3; maybe TRBD2 (6 bases). The V gene lost 4 bases and the J gene lost 1 base, with 13 bases spanning the gap. The CDR3 is 15 amino acids. The V gene's germline CDR1 is SGDLS and CDR2 YYNGEE. CDR3 nucleotides: TGTGCCAGCAGCCTACGACGCGGGGGCACAGATACGCAGTATTTT. It is translated as CASSLRRGGTDTQYF.

The rearrangement uses TRBV5-3 and TRBJ1-2; the D is unclear. TRBV5-3 is known as an ORF, though its function is uncertain. Trimming took off 0 bases at V and 7 bases at J, with 7 bases between the two ends. CDR3 length equals 12 residues. The CDR3: CARSLGASGYTF. Here the CDR3 DNA reads TGTGCCAGAAGCTTGGGGGCCTCTGGCTACACCTTC.

The chain combines TRBV5-5 with TRBJ2-4; 9 positions match TRBD1. The germline CDR1 and CDR2 sequences are SGHKS and YYEKEE (reference sequence). The V and J ends lost 3 bases and 4 bases, in that order; junction bases with no gene match: 2. This CDR3 has 14 residues. CDR3 DNA sequence: TGTGCCAGCAGCTGGGGGACAGGGAAAAACATTCAGTACTTC. Protein sequence: CASSWGTGKNIQYF.

The chain is built from TRBV20-1 and TRBJ1-2; unclear D gene. This CDR3 has 11 residues. CDR1 is DFQATT, CDR2 SNEGSKA, per germline (reference sequence). In DNA form, the CDR3 reads TGCATCGTCGGGGTAGGGAGTGGCTACACCTTC. It codes for CIVGVGSGYTF.

V is TRBV5-1 and J is TRBJ2-7; 11 positions agree with TRBD1. After removal of 4 bases from V and 2 bases from J, the junction contained 8 bases not matched to a gene. CDR3 length: 16 amino acids. In germline, CDR1 is SGHRS, CDR2 YFSETQ. This CDR3 is CASSDGPGQGAYEQYF. In DNA, the CDR3 is TGCGCCAGCAGCGATGGTCCGGGACAGGGGGCCTACGAGCAGTACTTC.

The V and J genes are TRBV20-1 and TRBJ2-5; no firm D call. The CDR3 sequence is 11 residues long. Deletions cut 3 bases from V and 5 bases from J, with 7 bases between. Germline V gene data show CDR1 as DFQATT and CDR2 as SNEGSKA (reference sequence). DNA for the CDR3: TGCAGTGCTAGCCCCAGGGAGACCCAGTACTTC. Amino acid sequence: CSASPRETQYF.

V is TRBV19 and J is TRBJ2-3; D possibly corresponds to TRBD2 (6 bases). This CDR3 is built from 13 residues. Germline-derived CDR1 and CDR2 are LNHDA and SQIVND (reference sequence). V dropped 8 bases and J dropped 3 bases, with 12 bases sitting between them. CDR3 sequence (DNA): TGTGCCAGTTCTGGGGGGATGACAGATACGCAGTATTTT. As protein: CASSGGMTDTQYF.